This TCR beta chain was retrieved from a study of blood T cell repertoires in COVID-19. Turning to the study itself: The United States, Italy and Spain were the sources of the acute and convalescent COVID-19 samples. Sample material is recorded as cDNA or gDNA derived from T cells, B-cell-depleted T cells, or PBMCs.

Germline CDR1 is SGHAT and CDR2 is FQNNGV. The CDR3 has 13 amino acids. Trimming left V 0 bases short and J 5 bases short, with 7 bases between. This clone was counted between two and nine times. In the study's own analysis: For nucleated cells, counts were estimated from reference gene primer amplification. Data came from immunoSEQ multiplex PCR; TCRdb stores just in-frame clones and leaves some out. V and J calls and clone size are as listed in that table; D and trimming were resolved from the DNA. The table lists about 170,000 clones, about nine tenths of them singletons, with roughly 24% in the top ten.

V and J are TRBV11-2 and TRBJ1-2; D call uncertain. What was sequenced was peripheral blood. The TCR was taken from a man between 60 and 75 years old with acute or convalescent COVID-19. The CDR3 sequence: CASSLEAYYGYTF. The CDR3 bases are TGTGCCAGCAGCTTAGAAGCGTATTATGGCTACACCTTC.